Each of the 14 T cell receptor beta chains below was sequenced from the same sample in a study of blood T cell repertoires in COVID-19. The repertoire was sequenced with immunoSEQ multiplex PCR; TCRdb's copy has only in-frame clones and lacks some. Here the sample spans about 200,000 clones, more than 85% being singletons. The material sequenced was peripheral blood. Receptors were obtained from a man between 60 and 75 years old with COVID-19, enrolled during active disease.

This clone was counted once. The CDR3 nucleotides are TGCAGCGCATCCTTGCGGGAGCAGTTCTTC. Amino acid sequence: CSASLREQFF. V usage is TRBV29-1 and J usage is TRBJ2-1; D gene uncertain. CDR1 and CDR2 (germline): SQVTM, ANQGSEA. CDR3 length: 10 residues. Trimming shortened V by 7 bases and J by 10 bases, and 11 bases separated the two germline ends.

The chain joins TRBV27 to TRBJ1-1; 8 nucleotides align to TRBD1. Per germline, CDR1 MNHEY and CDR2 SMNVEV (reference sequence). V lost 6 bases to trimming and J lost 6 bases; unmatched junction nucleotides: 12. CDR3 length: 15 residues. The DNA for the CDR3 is TGTGCCAGCAGCCCACCAGGGGGCGCGGGGGCTGAAGCTTTCTTT. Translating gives CASSPPGGAGAEAFF.

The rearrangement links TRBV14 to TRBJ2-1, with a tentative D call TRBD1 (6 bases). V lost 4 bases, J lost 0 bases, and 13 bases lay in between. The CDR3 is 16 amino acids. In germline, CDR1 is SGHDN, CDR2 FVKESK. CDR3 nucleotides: TGTGCCAGCAGCCGGGGGACATTCCACTCCTACAATGAGCAGTTCTTC. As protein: CASSRGTFHSYNEQFF.

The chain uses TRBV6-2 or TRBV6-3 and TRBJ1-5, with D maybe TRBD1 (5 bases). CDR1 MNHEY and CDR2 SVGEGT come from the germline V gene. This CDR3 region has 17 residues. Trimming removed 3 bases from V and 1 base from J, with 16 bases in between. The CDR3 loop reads CASSYGTGRGSNQPQHF. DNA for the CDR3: TGTGCCAGCAGTTATGGGACGGGCCGGGGGAGCAATCAGCCCCAGCATTTT.

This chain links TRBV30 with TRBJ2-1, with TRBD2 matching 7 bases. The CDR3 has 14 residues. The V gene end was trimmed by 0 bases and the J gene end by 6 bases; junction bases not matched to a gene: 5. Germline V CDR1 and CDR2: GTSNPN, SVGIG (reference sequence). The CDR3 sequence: CAWSVGGGRNEQFF. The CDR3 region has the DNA TGTGCCTGGAGTGTGGGGGGGGGACGCAATGAGCAGTTCTTC.

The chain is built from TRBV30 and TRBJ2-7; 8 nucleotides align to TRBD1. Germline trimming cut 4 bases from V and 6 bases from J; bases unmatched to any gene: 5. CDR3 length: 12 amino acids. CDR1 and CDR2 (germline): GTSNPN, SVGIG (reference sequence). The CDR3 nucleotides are TGTGCCTGGACCCGGGACAGGACCGAGCAGTACTTC. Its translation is CAWTRDRTEQYF.

The DNA of the CDR3 is TGTGCCAGTAGTGATCGGACTAGCGGGATTTACGAGCAGTACTTC. It specifies CASSDRTSGIYEQYF. The chain uses TRBV19 and TRBJ2-7; 12 bases are shared with TRBD2. CDR1 and CDR2 from the germline V gene are LNHDA and SQIVND (reference sequence). The CDR3 totals 15 residues. Unmatched junction bases numbered 6, after V lost 5 bases and J lost 4 bases.

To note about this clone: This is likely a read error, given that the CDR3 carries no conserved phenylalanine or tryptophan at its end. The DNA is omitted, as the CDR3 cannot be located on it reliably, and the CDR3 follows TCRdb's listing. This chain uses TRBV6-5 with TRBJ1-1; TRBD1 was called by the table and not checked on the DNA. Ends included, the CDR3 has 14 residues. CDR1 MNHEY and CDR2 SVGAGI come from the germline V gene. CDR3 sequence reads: CASSYDKRGTGAIS.

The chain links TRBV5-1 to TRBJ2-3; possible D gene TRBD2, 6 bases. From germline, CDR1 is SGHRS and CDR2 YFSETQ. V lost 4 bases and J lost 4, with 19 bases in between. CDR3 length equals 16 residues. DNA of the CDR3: TGCGCCAGCAGCGTGGAGGGACTCCACAGAGCAGATACGCAGTATTTT. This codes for CASSVEGLHRADTQYF.

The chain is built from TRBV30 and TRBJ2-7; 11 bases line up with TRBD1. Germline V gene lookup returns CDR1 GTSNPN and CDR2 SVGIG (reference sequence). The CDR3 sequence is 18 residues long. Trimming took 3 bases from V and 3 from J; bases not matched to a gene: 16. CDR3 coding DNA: TGTGCCTGGAGCCCCCCACTGGTACGGACAGGGGGCCTCTACGAGCAGTACTTC. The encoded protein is CAWSPPLVRTGGLYEQYF.

This CDR3 reads CASKFGTVTTDTQYF. CDR3 DNA sequence: TGTGCCAGCAAATTCGGGACAGTTACCACAGATACGCAGTATTTT. The V and J genes are TRBV6-5 and TRBJ2-3, with 7 bases lining up with TRBD1. CDR1 is MNHEY and CDR2 is SVGAGI in the germline V gene. The CDR3 consists of 15 residues. J lost 2 bases, V lost 7 bases, and 9 bases had no gene match.

CDR3 region: CASSYSRFYEQYF. The CDR3 nucleotides read TGTGCCAGCAGTTACTCGAGGTTTTACGAGCAGTACTTC. The chain has TRBV6-5 and TRBJ2-7; D not resolved. The ends were cut back, 0 bases at V and 4 bases at J, with 7 bases in the middle. The CDR3 totals 13 residues. In germline, CDR1 is MNHEY, CDR2 SVGAGI.

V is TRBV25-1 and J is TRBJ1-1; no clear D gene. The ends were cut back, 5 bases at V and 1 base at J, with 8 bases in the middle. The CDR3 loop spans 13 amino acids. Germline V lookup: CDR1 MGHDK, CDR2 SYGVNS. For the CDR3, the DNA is TGTGCCAGCAGTTTCGGGAGGAACACTGAAGCTTTCTTT. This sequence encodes CASSFGRNTEAFF. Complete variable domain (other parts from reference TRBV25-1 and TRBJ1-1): EADIYQTPRYLVIGTGKKITLECSQTMGHDKMYWYQQDPGMELHLIHYSYGVNSTEKGDLSSESTVSRIRTEHFPLTLESARPSHTSQYLCASSFGRNTEAFFGQGTRLTVV.

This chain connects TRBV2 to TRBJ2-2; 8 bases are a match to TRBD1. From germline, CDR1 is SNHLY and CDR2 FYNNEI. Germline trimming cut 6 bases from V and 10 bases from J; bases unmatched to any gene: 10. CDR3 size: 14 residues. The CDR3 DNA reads TGTGCCAGCAGGGAACAGGGGGTTGTACAGGAGCTGTTTTTT. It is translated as CASREQGVVQELFF.